Sequencing of this T cell receptor (beta chain) was carried out in a study of OX40 agonist ivuxolimab in advanced cancers. V was trimmed by 1 base and J by 0 bases, leaving 13 bases between them. The CDR3 consists of 17 residues. Germline V gene lookup returns CDR1 KGHSH and CDR2 LQKENI. This clone turned up a few times. Repertoires were generated with immunoSEQ multiplex PCR, while TCRdb's copy carries only in-frame clones and drops some. The sample has 45,000 to 55,000 clones; about four fifths are singletons. The chain uses TRBV18 and TRBJ1-3; a weak D match, TRBD1 (6 bases). The TCR was taken from an adult with an advanced solid tumor such as melanoma, head and neck, liver or kidney cancer. Here the sequenced sample was CD4+ or CD8+ T cells sorted from blood, taken in a trial of the OX40 agonist ivuxolimab. The CDR3 loop reads CASSPLMGAPSGNTIYF. CDR3 nucleotides: TGTGCCAGCTCACCACTTATGGGGGCTCCCTCTGGAAACACCATATATTTT. Full variable domain (missing parts from reference TRBV18 and TRBJ1-3): NAGVMQNPRHLVRRRGQEARLRCSPMKGHSHVYWYRQLPEEGLKFMVYLQKENIIDESGMPKERFSAEFPKEGPSILRIQQVVRGDSAAYFCASSPLMGAPSGNTIYFGEGSWLTVV.